Presented here are 28 T cell receptor beta chains from one specimen sequenced in a study of human T cells and chemical hapten exposure. TCRdb re-analysed the RACE reads in MiXCR, keeping a single row per CDR3 protein. The sample has approximately 350,000 distinct CDR3 sequences, nearly 6.5% seen once. Time point here: patch test 2, 6 weeks after DPC sensitization. The treatment was: therapeutic diphenylcyclopropenone sensitization with weekly scalp DPC. The source material was whole blood, sampled in connection with sensitization to the hapten diphenylcyclopropenone (DPC). These receptors were collected from a woman aged 18-30 years with alopecia areata. Some clones in this sample may be carry-over from other donors' samples.

This clonotype was detected ten times or more. The V gene is TRBV29-1, the J gene TRBJ1-3; D might be TRBD1 (6 bases). This CDR3 comprises 14 residues. The V gene lost 6 bases and the J gene lost 0 bases, with 12 bases spanning the gap. The germline CDR1 and CDR2 sequences are SQVTM and ANQGSEA. The CDR3 nucleotides read TGCAGCGTCGGACAGTCGAGCTCTGGAAACACCATATATTTT. Amino acid sequence: CSVGQSSSGNTIYF.

This chain uses TRBV20-1 with TRBJ2-4; TRBD1 matches 7 bases. Germline-derived CDR1 and CDR2 are DFQATT and SNEGSKA (reference sequence). V lost 0 bases to trimming and J lost 5 bases; unmatched junction nucleotides: 1. The length of the CDR3 is 13 residues. This CDR3 is CSARETGENIQYF. DNA for the CDR3: TGCAGTGCTAGAGAAACAGGGGAAAACATTCAGTACTTC.

This clonotype has a count of ten or more. The chain couples TRBV27 to TRBJ1-5; D is perhaps TRBD1 (5 bases). The V and J ends lost 6 bases and 6 bases respectively, with 18 bases between them. The length of the CDR3 is 15 residues. Per the germline V gene, CDR1 is MNHEY and CDR2 is SMNVEV (reference sequence). The CDR3 sequence: CASSPGTSGRQPQHF. As DNA, the CDR3 is TGTGCCAGCAGCCCAGGGACCTCCGGACGTCAGCCCCAGCATTTT.

This clonotype was seen more than once but under ten times. The chain joins TRBV6-5 to TRBJ1-1; TRBD1 matches 9 bases. V was pared by 6 bases and J by 0 bases, with 5 bases of the junction left unmatched. Per germline, CDR1 MNHEY and CDR2 SVGAGI. This CDR3 is 15 amino acids long. In nucleotides, the CDR3 is TGTGCCAGCAGCACGGGACAGGGCATGAACACTGAAGCTTTCTTT. It yields the protein CASSTGQGMNTEAFF.

CDR3 residues: CASSRDRVIGYTF. For the CDR3, the DNA is TGTGCCAGCAGTAGGGACAGGGTAATTGGCTACACCTTC. The rearrangement joins TRBV28 to TRBJ1-2, with 9 bases aligning to TRBD1. CDR3 length equals 13 residues. The V and J ends lost 5 bases and 7 bases, in that order; junction bases with no gene match: 5. Germline CDR1 reads MDHEN; CDR2 reads SYDVKM.

The chain combines TRBV5-1 with TRBJ1-1; D unresolved. Germline CDR1 is SGHRS and CDR2 is YFSETQ. This CDR3 comprises 16 residues. The V gene lost 5 bases and the J gene lost 4 bases, with 21 bases spanning the gap. The CDR3 bases are TGCGCCAGCAGAACGGCCGGGATGGGTCAGTCCACTGAAGCTTTCTTT. Its protein product is CASRTAGMGQSTEAFF. Full variable domain (rest looked up from reference TRBV5-1 and TRBJ1-1): KAGVTQTPRYLIKTRGQQVTLSCSPISGHRSVSWYQQTPGQGLQFLFEYFSETQRNKGNFPGRFSGRQFSNSRSEMNVSTLELGDSALYLCASRTAGMGQSTEAFFGQGTRLTVV.

J is TRBJ1-1 and V is TRBV7-9, with TRBD1 identical over 9 bases. The ends lost 6 bases at V and 7 bases at J; junction bases unmatched: 9. The CDR3 spans 14 residues. Per the germline V gene, CDR1 is SEHNR and CDR2 is FQNEAQ (reference sequence). CDR3 in DNA: TGTGCCAGCAGTCCAACAGGGGGCTCTTTTGAAGCTTTCTTT. It codes for CASSPTGGSFEAFF.

CDR3: CASSHFRDSDIQYF. The CDR3 nucleotides read TGCGCCAGCAGCCACTTTAGGGACAGCGACATTCAGTACTTC. The rearrangement uses TRBV4-1 and TRBJ2-4; 7 nucleotides line up with TRBD1. The germline V gene has CDR1 MGHRA and CDR2 YSYEKL. After removal of 3 bases from V and 8 bases from J, the junction contained 7 bases not matched to a gene. The CDR3 is 14 residues long.

This clonotype was found a few times. This rearrangement joins TRBV7-2 to TRBJ1-6; tentatively, D is TRBD1 (5 bases). The germline gives CDR1 SGHTA, CDR2 FQGNSA. V was trimmed by 2 bases and J by 7 bases, leaving 15 bases between them. The length of the CDR3 is 16 residues. CDR3 sequence (DNA): TGTGCCAGCAGCTTACTCCAGGGCTTCCGAAATTCACCCCTCCACTTT. Translating it yields CASSLLQGFRNSPLHF.

This clonotype was detected a few times. The CDR3 coding sequence is TGTGCCAGTAGTATAGGGGCCGGCCTGAACACTGAAGCTTTCTTT. Its translation: CASSIGAGLNTEAFF. The chain is built from TRBV19 and TRBJ1-1; D is ambiguous. Germline V CDR1 and CDR2: LNHDA, SQIVND (reference sequence). This CDR3 has 15 residues. V lost 1 base, J lost 0 bases, and 9 bases lay in between.

As for this clonotype: A single base separates this from a much larger clone, so it may be a read error. The chain is built from TRBV2 and TRBJ1-5; the D gene is possibly TRBD1 (5 bases). V was clipped by 4 bases and J by 5 bases, with 6 bases between them. The length of the CDR3 is 12 residues. Germline CDR1 reads SNHLY; CDR2 reads FYNNEI. CDR3 DNA sequence: TGTGCCAGCAGTGTCAGGGATCAGCCCCAGCATTTT. This translates into CASSVRDQPQHF.

This clonotype was detected ten times or more. The chain links TRBV7-9 to TRBJ1-2, with a possible D match to TRBD1 (6 bases). Trimming cost V 1 base and J 4 bases, with 16 bases left between them. The CDR3 is 16 amino acids. The germline CDR1 and CDR2 sequences are SEHNR and FQNEAQ (reference sequence). CDR3 region: CASSLGSRGEIYGYTF. CDR3 in DNA: TGTGCCAGCAGCTTAGGTAGCAGGGGTGAAATCTATGGCTACACCTTC. Supplemented by reference TRBV7-9 and TRBJ1-2, the full variable domain reads DTGVSQNPRHKITKRGQNVTFRCDPISEHNRLYWYRQTLGQGPEFLTYFQNEAQLEKSRLLSDRFSAERPKGSFSTLEIQRTEQGDSAMYLCASSLGSRGEIYGYTFGSGTRLTVV.

This chain connects TRBV18 to TRBJ1-6, with a tentative D call TRBD1 (6 bases). Germline CDR1 KGHSH, CDR2 LQKENI. V lost 5 bases, J lost 9 bases, and 14 bases lay in between. CDR3 length equals 14 residues. CDR3 sequence reads: CASSESGGSSPLHF. CDR3 DNA: TGTGCCAGCTCAGAGTCCGGGGGCAGTTCACCCCTCCACTTT.

In its sample, this clonotype was seen a few times. CDR3 nucleotides: TGTGCCATCTCCGGGGGAGCGGGAGGGTCCCTCCCCGTCGATGAGCAGTTCTTC. Its translation: CAISGGAGGSLPVDEQFF. The chain recombines TRBV10-3 with TRBJ2-1; 10 nucleotides line up with TRBD2. Looked up from germline, CDR1 is ENHRY and CDR2 is SYGVKD. The CDR3 is 18 residues long. V was pared by 8 bases and J by 8 bases, with 21 bases of the junction left unmatched.

This clonotype showed up just a few times. This sequence joins TRBV7-2 and TRBJ2-5; D uncertain. Germline lookup yields CDR1 SGHTA and CDR2 FQGNSA. This CDR3 region has 14 residues. The ends were cut back, 5 bases at V and 4 bases at J, with 14 bases in the middle. The CDR3 DNA reads TGTGCCAGCAGCCCCTTCGAAGCATTAGAGACCCAGTACTTC. Encoded protein: CASSPFEALETQYF.

This clonotype was observed a handful of times. J is TRBJ1-2 and V is TRBV27; D call uncertain. Between the trimmed V and J ends, which lost 9 bases and 2 bases, there was a span of 22 bases. Germline V gene sequence: CDR1 MNHEY, CDR2 SMNVEV (reference sequence). The CDR3 spans 16 residues. The CDR3 here is CASRSYSQAPNYGYTF. Here the CDR3 DNA reads TGTGCCAGTCGGAGCTACTCTCAGGCGCCCAACTATGGCTACACCTTC.

This clonotype was counted only a few times. The genes are TRBV2 and TRBJ1-5; no definite D call. Trimming stripped 4 bases from V and 4 bases from J, with 14 bases between. The CDR3 is 15 amino acids. The germline V gene encodes CDR1 SNHLY and CDR2 FYNNEI. The CDR3 reads CASSGPGPGNQPQHF. In DNA form, the CDR3 reads TGTGCCAGCAGTGGCCCGGGCCCCGGAAATCAGCCCCAGCATTTT.

This clonotype has a handful of counts. The chain employs TRBV20-1 and TRBJ1-1; the D gene is possibly TRBD1 (6 bases). From germline, CDR1 is DFQATT and CDR2 SNEGSKA (reference sequence). The germline V and J ends were trimmed by 1 base and 2 bases, with 8 bases remaining between them. The CDR3 has 13 residues. The CDR3 DNA reads TGCAGTGCTAGAGGCGGGACAAACACTGAAGCTTTCTTT. Translation: CSARGGTNTEAFF.

This clonotype came up many times. The chain links TRBV6-9 to TRBJ2-7; D not resolved. V was shortened by 7 bases and J by 3 bases, with 16 bases between the two germline ends. This CDR3 is 14 amino acids long. Germline CDR1 is MNHGY and CDR2 is SVAAGI. CDR3: CASISLGRFYEQYF. The CDR3 DNA reads as TGTGCCAGCATCTCCCTCGGACGGTTCTACGAGCAGTACTTC.

The table lists this clonotype with many counts. The V gene is TRBV21-1, the J gene TRBJ2-6. TRBV21-1 is a pseudogene segment. The CDR3 runs to 16 residues. The CDR3 reads CASSSYRGSGANVLTF. In DNA, the CDR3 is TGTGCCAGCAGCTCCTATAGGGGCTCTGGGGCCAACGTCCTGACTTTC.

The chain employs TRBV18 and TRBJ1-1; D gene uncertain. The CDR3 extends over 16 amino acids. Germline V gives CDR1 KGHSH, CDR2 LQKENI. V lost 2 bases, J lost 7 bases, and 20 bases lay in between. The CDR3 is CASSPGVTGSGLEAFF. CDR3 bases: TGTGCCAGCTCACCAGGAGTAACCGGGTCAGGCCTTGAAGCTTTCTTT.

For the CDR3, the DNA is TGTGCCACCAGCAGAGTATCGGGTGATGAGCAGTTCTTC. Translation: CATSRVSGDEQFF. The chain links TRBV15 to TRBJ2-1; D remains ambiguous. Germline CDR1 reads LNHNV; CDR2 reads YYDKDF (reference sequence). CDR3 length: 13 residues. V lost 1 base and J lost 8, with 9 bases in between.

The sample holds many counts of this clonotype. The gene calls are TRBV29-1 and TRBJ2-7; a possible D gene is TRBD2 (7 bases). Deletions cut 5 bases from V and 2 bases from J, with 13 bases between. In germline, CDR1 is SQVTM, CDR2 ANQGSEA. The CDR3 is 13 amino acids. The CDR3 bases are TGCAGCGTTTGGACGGGGGGCACCTACGAGCAGTACTTC. This translates into CSVWTGGTYEQYF.

The chain employs TRBV20-1 and TRBJ2-5; TRBD2 aligns across 7 bases. With 3 bases clipped from V and 4 bases from J, the junction kept 8 bases outside the gene matches. CDR1 is DFQATT, CDR2 SNEGSKA, per germline (reference sequence). The length of the CDR3 is 14 residues. DNA of the CDR3: TGCAGTGCTAGTTCTATAACTAGCGCAGAGACCCAGTACTTC. Translating it yields CSASSITSAETQYF.

Many counts were recorded for this clonotype. This chain connects TRBV6-5 to TRBJ1-1; a possible D gene is TRBD1 (6 bases). The CDR3 consists of 15 residues. Trimming pared 6 bases from V and 4 bases from J, leaving 18 bases between. Germline V gives CDR1 MNHEY, CDR2 SVGAGI. The CDR3 spells CASRSPRGAGTEAFF. The DNA of the CDR3 is TGTGCCAGCAGATCCCCCAGGGGCGCGGGCACTGAAGCTTTCTTT.

This clonotype turned up a few times. The chain uses TRBV18 and TRBJ1-3; D remains ambiguous. Germline V CDR1 and CDR2: KGHSH, LQKENI. V was cut by 0 bases and J by 0 bases, with 9 bases left in between. The CDR3 consists of 16 residues. In DNA form, the CDR3 reads TGTGCCAGCTCACCACCGGATCTCAGCTCTGGAAACACCATATATTTT. It specifies CASSPPDLSSGNTIYF.

This clonotype has at least ten counts. This sequence joins TRBV11-1 and TRBJ1-1; D uncertain. V was shortened by 7 bases and J by 1 base, with 10 bases between the two germline ends. The CDR3 runs to 13 residues. The germline V gene encodes CDR1 SGHAT and CDR2 FQDESV (reference sequence). CDR3 DNA sequence: TGTGCCAGCAACCACCCCCCGAACACTGAAGCTTTCTTT. Amino acid sequence: CASNHPPNTEAFF.

This clonotype was found many times. The chain joins TRBV12-3 or TRBV12-4 to TRBJ1-4, with 7 nucleotides matching TRBD1. This CDR3 is built from 13 residues. J lost 10 bases, V lost 4 bases, and 6 bases had no gene match. The CDR3 protein is CASSSSGGGKLFF. The CDR3 nucleotides read TGTGCCAGCAGTTCGTCAGGGGGTGGAAAACTGTTTTTT.